One sample yielded the 21 T cell receptor beta chains listed below, sequenced in a study of T cell changes during pregnancy in multiple sclerosis. Clones were read by immunoSEQ multiplex PCR, and TCRdb kept only the in-frame ones, dropping some. The table includes about 60,000 clones, almost 95% detected once. The sequencing here drew on peripheral blood, taken in the first trimester of pregnancy. The source of these receptors is a female donor with multiple sclerosis, enrolled in a pregnancy study.

The chain carries TRBV18 and TRBJ2-2, with 7 bases that match TRBD2. Losses at the gene ends were 8 bases for V and 0 bases for J; bases not matched to a gene: 9. Looked up from germline, CDR1 is KGHSH and CDR2 is LQKENI. The CDR3 is made up of 16 amino acids. CDR3 nucleotides: TGTGCCAGCGTATCTAGCGGCGGAGCGAACACCGGGGAGCTGTTTTTT. Its protein product is CASVSSGGANTGELFF.

The chain joins TRBV4-1 to TRBJ2-3; possibly TRBD2 for D (7 bases). V lost 4 bases, J lost 6 bases, and 17 bases lay in between. This CDR3 spans 15 amino acids. The germline gives CDR1 MGHRA, CDR2 YSYEKL. The CDR3: CASSPAGVGGDTQYF. The CDR3 DNA is TGCGCCAGCAGCCCCGCGGGGGTAGGGGGGGATACGCAGTATTTT.

This sequence joins TRBV27 and TRBJ1-1, with 7 nucleotides matching TRBD1. CDR3 length: 14 residues. J lost 1 base, V lost 5 bases, and 4 bases had no gene match. Germline CDR1 and CDR2: MNHEY and SMNVEV (reference sequence). CDR3 sequence reads: CASSPGTENTEAFF. The CDR3 DNA is TGTGCCAGCAGTCCCGGGACAGAGAACACTGAAGCTTTCTTT.

V and J are TRBV23-1 and TRBJ1-3; D is possibly TRBD1 (5 bases). TRBV23-1 falls under the ORF class, with uncertain function. The V end was cut by 0 bases, the J end by 0 bases, with 15 bases between. This CDR3 is 18 amino acids long. CDR3 bases: TGCGCCAGCAGTCAATCTAATATCGACAGCGTCTCTGGAAACACCATATATTTT. This sequence encodes CASSQSNIDSVSGNTIYF.

The chain combines TRBV27 with TRBJ1-1; D perhaps matches TRBD1 (5 bases). Germline loops: CDR1 MNHEY, CDR2 SMNVEV (reference sequence). The ends were cut back, 3 bases at V and 4 bases at J, with 9 bases in the middle. This CDR3 has 13 residues. The CDR3 reads CASSFGRVTEAFF. CDR3 in DNA: TGTGCCAGCAGTTTTGGCAGGGTCACTGAAGCTTTCTTT.

CDR3 coding DNA: TGTGCCAGCAGCGTAGAACAGTATTACACTGAAGCTTTCTTT. Residues: CASSVEQYYTEAFF. This rearrangement joins TRBV9 to TRBJ1-1; D unresolved. The germline gives CDR1 SGDLS, CDR2 YYNGEE. The CDR3 sequence is 14 residues long. Trimming took 0 bases from V and 3 from J, leaving 9 bases between them.

This chain links TRBV9 with TRBJ2-2; 14 nucleotides align to TRBD2. Germline CDR1 reads SGDLS; CDR2 reads YYNGEE. Trimming at V came to 4 bases and at J to 2 bases, leaving 7 bases not matched to a gene. The CDR3 is 18 residues long. CDR3 DNA sequence: TGTGCCAGCAGCATAAGGACTAGCGGGGGGAGTAACACCGGGGAGCTGTTTTTT. This sequence encodes CASSIRTSGGSNTGELFF.

The V gene is TRBV6-5, the J gene TRBJ1-2; D uncertain. In germline, CDR1 is MNHEY, CDR2 SVGAGI. The length of the CDR3 is 15 residues. V was shortened by 5 bases and J by 0 bases, with 13 bases between the two germline ends. The CDR3 DNA sequence: TGTGCCAGCAGTGTTACATTAGCCCCTAACTATGGCTACACCTTC. It translates to CASSVTLAPNYGYTF.

The chain carries TRBV2 and TRBJ1-1, with D perhaps TRBD1 (6 bases). Germline values: CDR1 SNHLY, CDR2 FYNNEI. Trimming cost V 6 bases and J 4 bases, with 12 bases left between them. This CDR3 is built from 13 residues. The CDR3 reads CASRVQGVTEAFF. As DNA, the CDR3 is TGTGCCAGCAGAGTACAGGGTGTCACTGAAGCTTTCTTT.

V and J are TRBV5-4 and TRBJ2-7; D is unresolved. The CDR3 loop spans 14 amino acids. The germline CDR1 and CDR2 sequences are SGHNT and YYREEE (reference sequence). Trimming pared 4 bases from V and 5 bases from J, leaving 16 bases between. The DNA for the CDR3 is TGTGCCAGCAGCCTATTATTTCCAAGCCACGAGCAGTACTTC. As protein: CASSLLFPSHEQYF. The full variable domain, with the rest looked up from reference TRBV5-4 and TRBJ2-7, is ETGVTQSPTHLIKTRGQQVTLRCSSQSGHNTVSWYQQALGQGPQFIFQYYREEENGRGNFPPRFSGLQFPNYSSELNVNALELDDSALYLCASSLLFPSHEQYFGPGTRLTVT.

V gene TRBV5-4 combines with J gene TRBJ2-7; TRBD1 is a possible D gene (6 bases). The V end was cut by 0 bases, the J end by 2 bases, with 15 bases between. Germline values: CDR1 SGHNT, CDR2 YYREEE (reference sequence). The CDR3 contains 16 residues. DNA for the CDR3: TGTGCCAGCAGCTTGGGTGCAGGGGACGACCCCTACGAGCAGTACTTC. Protein product: CASSLGAGDDPYEQYF.

This clone was counted only a few times. The chain carries TRBV7-9 and TRBJ2-1; 7 bases line up with TRBD2. CDR3 length: 16 amino acids. The trim removed 6 bases at V and 5 bases at J, leaving 13 bases unmatched. Germline CDR1 SEHNR, CDR2 FQNEAQ (reference sequence). CDR3 nucleotides: TGTGCCAGCAGTCATAGCCCGGGGGAGGGGAACAATGAGCAGTTCTTC. Protein product: CASSHSPGEGNNEQFF.

The J gene is TRBJ2-7, the V gene TRBV4-3; 8 bases are a match to TRBD2. Per germline, CDR1 LGHNA and CDR2 YSLEER. V lost 0 bases and J lost 6; bases outside the gene matches: 10. The CDR3 runs to 16 residues. CDR3 DNA: TGCGCCAGCAGCCAAGATCTAAGCGGGGGCCCCTCCGAGCAGTACTTC. As protein: CASSQDLSGGPSEQYF.

The chain links TRBV30 to TRBJ1-2; a weak D match, TRBD1 (6 bases). The germline V and J ends were trimmed by 5 bases and 4 bases, with 20 bases remaining between them. Germline assignment: CDR1 GTSNPN and CDR2 SVGIG (reference sequence). There are 15 residues in the CDR3. Here the CDR3 DNA reads TGTGCCTGGCCTGTCCCGGGACATGACGCCTATGGCTACACCTTC. This sequence encodes CAWPVPGHDAYGYTF. Based on the CDR3 plus reference TRBV30 and TRBJ1-2, the full variable domain is SQTIHQWPATLVQPVGSPLSLECTVEGTSNPNLYWYRQAAGRGLQLLFYSVGIGQISSEVPQNLSASRPQDRQFILSSKKLLLSDSGFYLCAWPVPGHDAYGYTFGSGTRLTVV.

V usage is TRBV7-2 and J usage is TRBJ2-1, with D possibly matching TRBD1 (5 bases). CDR3 length: 13 amino acids. The V gene's germline CDR1 is SGHTA and CDR2 FQGNSA. The V gene lost 1 base and the J gene lost 10 bases, with 11 bases spanning the gap. The chain's CDR3 is CASSLEGVMEQFF. The DNA of the CDR3 is TGTGCCAGCAGCTTAGAAGGGGTTATGGAGCAGTTCTTC.

V is TRBV7-9 and J is TRBJ2-2; TRBD2 matches 10 bases. The V segment lost 5 bases and the J segment 0 bases; nucleotides outside the gene matches: 6. The CDR3 is made up of 17 amino acids. Germline V CDR1 and CDR2: SEHNR, FQNEAQ (reference sequence). As DNA, the CDR3 is TGTGCCAGCAGCCCCGGGACTAGCGCTGCGAACACCGGGGAGCTGTTTTTT. Amino acids: CASSPGTSAANTGELFF. The entire variable domain, with the rest obtained from reference TRBV7-9 and TRBJ2-2, is as follows: DTGVSQNPRHKITKRGQNVTFRCDPISEHNRLYWYRQTLGQGPEFLTYFQNEAQLEKSRLLSDRFSAERPKGSFSTLEIQRTEQGDSAMYLCASSPGTSAANTGELFFGEGSRLTVL.

This clone was seen just once. This chain links TRBV27 with TRBJ1-2; TRBD1 aligns across 8 bases. The CDR3 extends over 13 amino acids. After removal of 6 bases from V and 5 bases from J, the junction contained 5 bases not matched to a gene. Germline assignment: CDR1 MNHEY and CDR2 SMNVEV (reference sequence). CDR3 residues: CASSITGGYGYTF. In nucleotides, the CDR3 is TGTGCCAGCAGCATAACAGGGGGGTATGGCTACACCTTC.

The rearrangement uses TRBV18 and TRBJ1-6, with no clear D. This CDR3 is built from 15 residues. Looked up from germline, CDR1 is KGHSH and CDR2 is LQKENI. V dropped 3 bases and J dropped 7 bases, with 13 bases sitting between them. The CDR3 DNA is TGTGCCAGCTCACCCTTTCGGAGTGGGAATTCACCCCTCCACTTT. Protein: CASSPFRSGNSPLHF.

The chain employs TRBV19 and TRBJ2-7; D is unresolved. The CDR3 totals 15 residues. Germline CDR1 is LNHDA and CDR2 is SQIVND (reference sequence). V was shortened by 3 bases and J by 3 bases, with 15 bases between the two germline ends. This CDR3 is CASSIQARLFYEQYF. CDR3 in DNA: TGTGCCAGTAGTATCCAGGCCCGATTATTCTACGAGCAGTACTTC.

The chain has TRBV7-6 and TRBJ1-2; 10 nucleotides match TRBD1. Losses at the gene ends were 5 bases for V and 3 bases for J; bases not matched to a gene: 9. The CDR3 has 16 amino acids. CDR1 is SGHVS, CDR2 FNYEAQ, per germline. In DNA form, the CDR3 reads TGTGCCAGCAGCCCCGATTCGGGACAGGGGTACTATGGCTACACCTTC. It translates to CASSPDSGQGYYGYTF.

V and J are TRBV7-3 and TRBJ2-1; weak D call: TRBD2 (6 bases). Trimming cost V 3 bases and J 6 bases, with 12 bases left between them. Germline CDR1 reads SGHTA; CDR2 reads FQGTGA. The CDR3 loop spans 14 amino acids. DNA of the CDR3: TGTGCCAGCAGCTTGGGCGGAGGGATCAATGAGCAGTTCTTC. It yields the protein CASSLGGGINEQFF. Drawing the rest from reference TRBV7-3 and TRBJ2-1, the complete variable domain is GAGVSQTPSNKVTEKGKYVELRCDPISGHTALYWYRQSLGQGPEFLIYFQGTGAADDSGLPNDRFFAVRPEGSVSTLKIQRTERGDSAVYLCASSLGGGINEQFFGPGTRLTVL.